This note documents a single T cell receptor (beta chain) sequence. Original data processing: The assay estimated nucleated cells by amplifying reference gene primers. Produced via immunoSEQ multiplex PCR; TCRdb's table is partial and in-frame only. V, J and clone size reflect that table, while D and trimming were determined from the DNA. The sample yields hundreds of thousands of clones, about 89% seen once. This sample is drawn from a study of blood T cell repertoires in COVID-19. About the study: The United States, Italy and Spain provided the acute and convalescent COVID-19 samples. PBMCs, B-cell-depleted T cells, or T cells were the source of the cDNA or gDNA that made up the material.

V was pared by 5 bases and J by 10 bases, with 10 bases of the junction left unmatched. This CDR3 is 14 amino acids long. CDR1 is SGHVS and CDR2 is FQNEAQ in the germline V gene. J is TRBJ1-5 and V is TRBV7-8; 8 bases map to TRBD1. The TCR comes from a woman aged 60 to 75 with acute or convalescent COVID-19. The source material was peripheral blood. The CDR3 bases are TGTGCCAGCAGCCCGACAGGGGCTTTTGGTCCCCAGCATTTT. Its protein product is CASSPTGAFGPQHF.